This T cell receptor beta chain was captured in a study of PD-1 and CTLA-4 blockade in melanoma. The CDR3 length is 12 residues. V was clipped by 4 bases and J by 7 bases, with 8 bases between them. Only in-frame clones appear in the TCRdb table, and some are missing; sequencing was by immunoSEQ multiplex PCR. The table lists about 30,000 clones, roughly 91% of them singletons. This receptor was taken from a human donor with melanoma. The chain joins TRBV12-3 or TRBV12-4 to TRBJ1-5; D uncertain. The specimen comprised CD8+ T cells from peripheral blood, sampled before anti-PD-1 treatment. The chain's CDR3 is CASSSLGQPQHF. The CDR3 nucleotides read TGTGCCAGCAGTTCCCTTGGACAGCCCCAGCATTTT.